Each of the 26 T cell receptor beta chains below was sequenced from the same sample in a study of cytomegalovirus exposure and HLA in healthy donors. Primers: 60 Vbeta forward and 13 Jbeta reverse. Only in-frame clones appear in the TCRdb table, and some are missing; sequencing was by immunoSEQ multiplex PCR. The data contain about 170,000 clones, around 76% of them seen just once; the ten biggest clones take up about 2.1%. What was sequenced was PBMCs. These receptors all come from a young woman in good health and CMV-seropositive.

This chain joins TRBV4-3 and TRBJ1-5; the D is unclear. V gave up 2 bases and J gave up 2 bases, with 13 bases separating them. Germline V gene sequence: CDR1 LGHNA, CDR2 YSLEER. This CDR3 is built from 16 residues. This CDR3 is CASSQYLRGGNQPQHF. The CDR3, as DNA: TGCGCCAGCAGCCAATACTTGCGGGGTGGCAATCAGCCCCAGCATTTT.

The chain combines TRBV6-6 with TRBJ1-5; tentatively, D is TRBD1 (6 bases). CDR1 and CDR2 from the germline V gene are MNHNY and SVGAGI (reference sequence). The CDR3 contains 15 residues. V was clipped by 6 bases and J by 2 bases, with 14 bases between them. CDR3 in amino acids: CASSHGAGGNQPQHF. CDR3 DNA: TGTGCCAGCAGCCACGGGGCAGGGGGCAATCAGCCCCAGCATTTT.

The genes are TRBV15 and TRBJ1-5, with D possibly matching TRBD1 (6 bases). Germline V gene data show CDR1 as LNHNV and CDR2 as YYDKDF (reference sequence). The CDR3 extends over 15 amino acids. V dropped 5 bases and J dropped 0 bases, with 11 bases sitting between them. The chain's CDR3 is CATSGRGNSNQPQHF. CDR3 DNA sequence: TGTGCCACCAGCGGCAGGGGAAATAGCAATCAGCCCCAGCATTTT. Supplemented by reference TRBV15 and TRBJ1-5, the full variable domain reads DAMVIQNPRYQVTQFGKPVTLSCSQTLNHNVMYWYQQKSSQAPKLLFHYYDKDFNNEADTPDNFQSRRPNTSFCFLDIRSPGLGDTAMYLCATSGRGNSNQPQHFGDGTRLSIL.

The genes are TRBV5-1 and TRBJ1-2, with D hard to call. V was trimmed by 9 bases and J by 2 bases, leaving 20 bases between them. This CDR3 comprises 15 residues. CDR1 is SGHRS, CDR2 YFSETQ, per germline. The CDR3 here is CATMTLPGSNYGYTF. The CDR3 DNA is TGCGCCACCATGACACTCCCGGGGTCAAACTATGGCTACACCTTC. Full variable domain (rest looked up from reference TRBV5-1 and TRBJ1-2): KAGVTQTPRYLIKTRGQQVTLSCSPISGHRSVSWYQQTPGQGLQFLFEYFSETQRNKGNFPGRFSGRQFSNSRSEMNVSTLELGDSALYLCATMTLPGSNYGYTFGSGTRLTVV.

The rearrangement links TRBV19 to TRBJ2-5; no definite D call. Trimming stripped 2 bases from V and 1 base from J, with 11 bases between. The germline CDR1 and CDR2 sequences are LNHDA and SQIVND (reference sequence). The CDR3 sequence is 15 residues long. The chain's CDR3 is CASSISLSIQETQYF. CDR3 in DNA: TGTGCCAGTAGTATAAGTCTAAGCATCCAAGAGACCCAGTACTTC.

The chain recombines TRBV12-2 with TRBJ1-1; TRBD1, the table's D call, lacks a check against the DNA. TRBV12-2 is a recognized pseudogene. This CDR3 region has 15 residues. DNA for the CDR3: TGTGCAAGTCGCTTAGCGCTGTGGGCGAACACTGAAGCTTTCTTT. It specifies CASRLALWANTEAFF.

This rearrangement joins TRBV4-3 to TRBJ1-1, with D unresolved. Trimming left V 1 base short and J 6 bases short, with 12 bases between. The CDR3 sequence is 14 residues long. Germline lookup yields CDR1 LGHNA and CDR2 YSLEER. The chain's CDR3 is CASSQVPSGAEAFF. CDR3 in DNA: TGCGCCAGCAGCCAAGTCCCCTCGGGAGCTGAAGCTTTCTTT.

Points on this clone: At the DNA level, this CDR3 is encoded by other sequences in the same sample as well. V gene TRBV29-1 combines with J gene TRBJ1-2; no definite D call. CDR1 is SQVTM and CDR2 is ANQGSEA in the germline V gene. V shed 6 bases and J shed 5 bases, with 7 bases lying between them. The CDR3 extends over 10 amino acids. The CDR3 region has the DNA TGCAGCGTGTACAGTTATGGCTACACCTTC. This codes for CSVYSYGYTF.

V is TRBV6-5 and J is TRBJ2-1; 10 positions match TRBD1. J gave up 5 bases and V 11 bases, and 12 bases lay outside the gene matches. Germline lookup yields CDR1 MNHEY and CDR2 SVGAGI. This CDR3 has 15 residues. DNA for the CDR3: TGTGCCTCTTCCCCCCCGGGGACAGGGGACAATGAGCAGTTCTTC. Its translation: CASSPPGTGDNEQFF.

CDR3: CASSLVPPSSGNSYEQYF. The CDR3 nucleotides are TGTGCCAGCAGCTTAGTCCCTCCGTCAAGCGGGAACTCCTACGAGCAGTACTTC. The chain combines TRBV7-9 with TRBJ2-7; 7 bases match TRBD2. This CDR3 has 18 amino acids. The ends lost 1 base at V and 0 bases at J; junction bases unmatched: 12. Germline loops: CDR1 SEHNR, CDR2 FQNEAQ (reference sequence).

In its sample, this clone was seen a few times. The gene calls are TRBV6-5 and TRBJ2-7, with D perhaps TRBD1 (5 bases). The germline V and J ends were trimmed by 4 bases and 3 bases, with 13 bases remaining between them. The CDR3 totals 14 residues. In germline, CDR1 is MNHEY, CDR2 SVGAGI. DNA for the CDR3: TGTGCCAGCAGTTTAACAGGTCCCAGCTACGAGCAGTACTTC. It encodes CASSLTGPSYEQYF.

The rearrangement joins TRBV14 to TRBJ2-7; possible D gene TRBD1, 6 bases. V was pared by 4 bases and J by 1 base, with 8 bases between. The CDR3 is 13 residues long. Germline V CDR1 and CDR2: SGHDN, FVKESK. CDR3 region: CASSPTGSYEQYF. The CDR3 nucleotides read TGTGCCAGCAGCCCAACAGGGTCCTACGAGCAGTACTTC.

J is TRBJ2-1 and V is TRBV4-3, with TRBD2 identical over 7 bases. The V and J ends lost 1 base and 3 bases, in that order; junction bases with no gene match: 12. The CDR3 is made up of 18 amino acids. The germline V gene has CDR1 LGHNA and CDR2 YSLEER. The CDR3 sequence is CASSQALSSGRLYNEQFF. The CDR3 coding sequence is TGCGCCAGCAGCCAAGCCCTATCTAGCGGCCGTCTCTACAATGAGCAGTTCTTC.

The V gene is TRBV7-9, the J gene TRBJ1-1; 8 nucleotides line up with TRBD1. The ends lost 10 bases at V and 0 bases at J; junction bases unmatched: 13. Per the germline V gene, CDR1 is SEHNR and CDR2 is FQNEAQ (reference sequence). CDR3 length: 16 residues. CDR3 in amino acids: CATYYRGENLNTEAFF. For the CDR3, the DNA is TGTGCCACCTACTACAGGGGGGAGAACCTGAACACTGAAGCTTTCTTT. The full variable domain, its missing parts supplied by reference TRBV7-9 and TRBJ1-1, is DTGVSQNPRHKITKRGQNVTFRCDPISEHNRLYWYRQTLGQGPEFLTYFQNEAQLEKSRLLSDRFSAERPKGSFSTLEIQRTEQGDSAMYLCATYYRGENLNTEAFFGQGTRLTVV.

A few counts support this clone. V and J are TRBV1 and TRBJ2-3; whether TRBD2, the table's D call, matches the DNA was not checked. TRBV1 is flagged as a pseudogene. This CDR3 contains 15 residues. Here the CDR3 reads CTSSPQREWGDTQYF. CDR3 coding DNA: TGCACCAGCAGCCCGCAGCGGGAGTGGGGGGATACGCAGTATTTT.

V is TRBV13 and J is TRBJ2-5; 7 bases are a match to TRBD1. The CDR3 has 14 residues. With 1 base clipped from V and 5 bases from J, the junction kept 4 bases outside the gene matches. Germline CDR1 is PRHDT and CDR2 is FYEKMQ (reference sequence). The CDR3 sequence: CASSLEGGGETQYF. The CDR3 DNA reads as TGTGCCAGCAGCTTAGAAGGGGGCGGTGAGACCCAGTACTTC.

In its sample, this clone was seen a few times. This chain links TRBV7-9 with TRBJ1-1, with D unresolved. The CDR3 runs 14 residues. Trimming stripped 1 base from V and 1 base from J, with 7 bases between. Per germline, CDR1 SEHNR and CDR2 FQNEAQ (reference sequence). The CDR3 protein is CASSLDSGNTEAFF. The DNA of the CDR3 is TGTGCCAGCAGCTTAGATTCGGGGAACACTGAAGCTTTCTTT.

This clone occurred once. The CDR3 bases are TGTGCCAGTAGTAGGAATGAGGTTCCCTCCTACAATGAGCAGTTCTTC. Translation gives CASSRNEVPSYNEQFF. The chain couples TRBV19 to TRBJ2-1; D uncertain. V was clipped by 4 bases and J by 0 bases, with 13 bases between them. The germline V gene has CDR1 LNHDA and CDR2 SQIVND (reference sequence). The CDR3 sequence is 16 residues long.

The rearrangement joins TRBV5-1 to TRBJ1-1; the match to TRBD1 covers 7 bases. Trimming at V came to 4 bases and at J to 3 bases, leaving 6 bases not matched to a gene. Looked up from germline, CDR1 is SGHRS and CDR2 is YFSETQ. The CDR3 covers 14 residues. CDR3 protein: CASSAGGFDTEAFF. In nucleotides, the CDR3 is TGCGCCAGCAGCGCAGGGGGATTTGACACTGAAGCTTTCTTT. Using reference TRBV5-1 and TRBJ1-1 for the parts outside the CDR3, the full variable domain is KAGVTQTPRYLIKTRGQQVTLSCSPISGHRSVSWYQQTPGQGLQFLFEYFSETQRNKGNFPGRFSGRQFSNSRSEMNVSTLELGDSALYLCASSAGGFDTEAFFGQGTRLTVV.

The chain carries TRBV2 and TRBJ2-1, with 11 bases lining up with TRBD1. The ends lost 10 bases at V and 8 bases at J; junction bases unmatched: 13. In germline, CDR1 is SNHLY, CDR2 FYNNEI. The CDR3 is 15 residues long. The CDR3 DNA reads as TGTGCCATCACGCCGGGACAGGGGGTTACCCATGAGCAGTTCTTC. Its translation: CAITPGQGVTHEQFF.

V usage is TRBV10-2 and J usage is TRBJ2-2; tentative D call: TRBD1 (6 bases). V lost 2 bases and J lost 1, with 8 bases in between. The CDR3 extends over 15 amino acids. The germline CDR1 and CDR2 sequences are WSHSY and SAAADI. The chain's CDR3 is CASSETGMNTGELFF. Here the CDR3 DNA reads TGCGCCAGCAGTGAGACAGGGATGAACACCGGGGAGCTGTTTTTT.

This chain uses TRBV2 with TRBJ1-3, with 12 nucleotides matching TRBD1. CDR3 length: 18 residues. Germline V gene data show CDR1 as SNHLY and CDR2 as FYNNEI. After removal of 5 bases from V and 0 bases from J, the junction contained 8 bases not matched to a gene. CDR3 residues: CASSSGTGGPLSGNTIYF. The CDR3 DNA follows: TGTGCCAGCAGTTCCGGGACAGGGGGCCCTCTCTCTGGAAACACCATATATTTT.

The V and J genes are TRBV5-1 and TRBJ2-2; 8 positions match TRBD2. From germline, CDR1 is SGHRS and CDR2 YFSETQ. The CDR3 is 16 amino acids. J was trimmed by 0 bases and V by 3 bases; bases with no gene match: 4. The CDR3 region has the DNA TGCGCCAGCAGCTCCTTAGCGGGGTCGAACACCGGGGAGCTGTTTTTT. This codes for CASSSLAGSNTGELFF.

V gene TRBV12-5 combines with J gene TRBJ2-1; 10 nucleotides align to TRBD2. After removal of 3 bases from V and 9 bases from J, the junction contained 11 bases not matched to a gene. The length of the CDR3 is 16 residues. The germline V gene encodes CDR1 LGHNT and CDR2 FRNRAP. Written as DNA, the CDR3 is TGTGCTAGTGGTTTATCTAGCGGGAGAGGCGGCCCTGAGCAGTTCTTC. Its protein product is CASGLSSGRGGPEQFF.

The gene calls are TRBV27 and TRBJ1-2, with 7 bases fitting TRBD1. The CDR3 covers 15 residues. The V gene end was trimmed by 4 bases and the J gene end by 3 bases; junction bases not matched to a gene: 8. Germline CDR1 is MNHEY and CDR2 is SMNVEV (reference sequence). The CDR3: CASSSRSRGHYGYTF. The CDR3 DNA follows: TGTGCCAGCAGTTCCAGGAGTAGGGGGCACTATGGCTACACCTTC.

CDR3 sequence: CASSLYGGRPTNEKLFF. The CDR3 DNA is TGTGCCAGCAGCCTGTACGGGGGGCGGCCCACTAATGAAAAACTGTTTTTT. This sequence joins TRBV7-9 and TRBJ1-4; possibly TRBD1 for D (6 bases). The CDR3 runs to 17 residues. Germline V gene sequence: CDR1 SEHNR, CDR2 FQNEAQ (reference sequence). Trimming cost V 5 bases and J 2 bases, with 18 bases left between them.